One and the same sample provided the 2 T cell receptor beta chains below, sequenced in a study of cytomegalovirus exposure and HLA in healthy donors. The primer mix had 60 Vbeta and 13 Jbeta primers. The table came from immunoSEQ multiplex PCR; TCRdb's copy has only in-frame clones and leaves some out. This repertoire shows about 200,000 clones, roughly 83% found once; its top ten account for 1.4%. Sequenced sample: PBMCs. The receptors here all came from a girl between 5 and 17 years old in good health and CMV-seronegative.

The rearrangement uses TRBV7-2 and TRBJ1-5, with 7 bases matching TRBD1. The CDR3 sequence is 13 residues long. Germline loops: CDR1 SGHTA, CDR2 FQGNSA. V lost 4 bases and J lost 9; bases outside the gene matches: 6. CDR3 residues: CASSYTGAGPQHF. CDR3 in DNA: TGTGCCAGCAGCTATACAGGGGCGGGGCCCCAGCATTTT.

The count of this clone is one. The V and J genes are TRBV19 and TRBJ2-2, with 14 bases fitting TRBD2. The germline V gene has CDR1 LNHDA and CDR2 SQIVND (reference sequence). The CDR3 runs 18 residues. Germline trimming cut 6 bases from V and 1 base from J; bases unmatched to any gene: 7. The DNA of the CDR3 is TGTGCCAGTAGGCTGACTAGCGGGAGGGTCCTGAACACCGGGGAGCTGTTTTTT. Its translation: CASRLTSGRVLNTGELFF.